Presented here are 15 T cell receptor beta chains from one specimen sequenced in a study of cytomegalovirus exposure and HLA in healthy donors. Libraries were prepared by immunoSEQ multiplex PCR; TCRdb keeps only in-frame clonotypes and omits some of them. The repertoire has 250,000 to 400,000 clones, nearly 90% of them found once; the top ten carry approximately 0.95%. The sample taken for sequencing was PBMCs. Receptors were obtained from a man aged 25 to 40 in good health and CMV-seronegative.

The chain recombines TRBV19 with TRBJ1-2; no reliable D call. Germline loops: CDR1 LNHDA, CDR2 SQIVND (reference sequence). This CDR3 has 14 amino acids. The V end was cut by 5 bases, the J end by 4 bases, with 14 bases between. In DNA, the CDR3 is TGTGCCAGTAGTGCATCGGGTTCTGGCTATGGCTACACCTTC. Translation gives CASSASGSGYGYTF.

The chain is built from TRBV5-4 and TRBJ2-1, with 7 nucleotides matching TRBD2. CDR1 is SGHNT, CDR2 YYREEE, per germline (reference sequence). The CDR3 runs 16 residues. The ends lost 4 bases at V and 4 bases at J; junction bases unmatched: 11. CDR3 sequence reads: CASSPPSGRIYNEQFF. The CDR3 bases are TGTGCCAGCAGCCCCCCTAGCGGCCGGATATACAATGAGCAGTTCTTC.

This clone has a single count. The V gene is TRBV5-6, the J gene TRBJ2-1; D ambiguous. Germline CDR1 reads SGHDT; CDR2 reads YYEEEE. The CDR3 runs 17 residues. Trimming cost V 0 bases and J 5 bases, with 18 bases left between them. The CDR3 sequence is CASSLAYKASRHNEQFF. In DNA form, the CDR3 reads TGTGCCAGCAGCTTGGCTTATAAGGCTAGTCGCCACAATGAGCAGTTCTTC.

The chain employs TRBV7-2 and TRBJ2-7, with 8 bases fitting TRBD1. This CDR3 has 11 amino acids. Trimming at V came to 8 bases and at J to 3 bases, leaving 0 bases not matched to a gene. Germline V gene lookup returns CDR1 SGHTA and CDR2 FQGNSA. Here the CDR3 reads CASGQGYEQYF. For the CDR3, the DNA is TGTGCCAGCGGACAGGGCTACGAGCAGTACTTC.

This chain joins TRBV6-5 and TRBJ2-4, with 9 positions matching TRBD1. Germline lookup yields CDR1 MNHEY and CDR2 SVGAGI. V was pared by 8 bases and J by 4 bases, with 3 bases of the junction left unmatched. CDR3 length: 13 residues. CDR3 sequence reads: CASRGTGKNIQYF. Written as DNA, the CDR3 is TGTGCCAGCCGAGGGACAGGGAAAAACATTCAGTACTTC.

The chain recombines TRBV9 with TRBJ2-1; TRBD2 matches at 12 bases. V gave up 0 bases and J gave up 0 bases; unmatched junction bases: 7. This CDR3 spans 19 amino acids. Germline-derived CDR1 and CDR2 are SGDLS and YYNGEE. CDR3 nucleotides: TGTGCCAGCAGCGTAGGACTAGCGGGGGCGTCGAGCTCCTACAATGAGCAGTTCTTC. Translation gives CASSVGLAGASSSYNEQFF.

V and J are TRBV11-2 and TRBJ1-6; possibly TRBD1 for D (6 bases). V was shortened by 0 bases and J by 7 bases, with 10 bases between the two germline ends. There are 15 residues in the CDR3. The germline V gene has CDR1 SGHAT and CDR2 FQNNGV. CDR3 coding DNA: TGTGCCAGCAGCTTAGATGGCAGGGGAAATTCACCCCTCCACTTT. It yields the protein CASSLDGRGNSPLHF.

The genes are TRBV14 and TRBJ1-3; TRBD1 is a possible D gene (5 bases). The V end lost 4 bases, the J end lost 0 bases, and 7 bases lay between the germline ends. CDR1 SGHDN and CDR2 FVKESK come from the germline V gene. CDR3 size: 14 residues. The CDR3: CASSPTVSGNTIYF. In nucleotides, the CDR3 is TGTGCCAGCAGCCCGACAGTCTCTGGAAACACCATATATTTT. The whole variable domain, filled in from reference TRBV14 and TRBJ1-3, reads EAGVTQFPSHSVIEKGQTVTLRCDPISGHDNLYWYRRVMGKEIKFLLHFVKESKQDESGMPNNRFLAERTGGTYSTLKVQPAELEDSGVYFCASSPTVSGNTIYFGEGSWLTVV.

The chain combines TRBV7-9 with TRBJ2-3, with 8 bases fitting TRBD2. The CDR3 runs to 18 residues. Germline CDR1 and CDR2: SEHNR and FQNEAQ (reference sequence). Unmatched junction bases numbered 8, after V lost 0 bases and J lost 0 bases. This chain's CDR3 is CASSLAAGDLLSTDTQYF. DNA for the CDR3: TGTGCCAGCAGCTTAGCAGCGGGGGACCTACTTAGCACAGATACGCAGTATTTT.

J is TRBJ1-2 and V is TRBV4-1; 12 bases are a match to TRBD1. Per germline, CDR1 MGHRA and CDR2 YSYEKL. Trimming took 3 bases from V and 8 from J; bases not matched to a gene: 4. There are 14 residues in the CDR3. The CDR3 DNA sequence: TGCGCCAGCAGCCAGGGACAGGGGGCTGGAGGCTACACCTTC. This codes for CASSQGQGAGGYTF.

The rearrangement links TRBV6-1 to TRBJ1-2, with D possibly matching TRBD1 (6 bases). CDR3 size: 15 residues. V gave up 1 base and J gave up 4 bases, with 13 bases separating them. Looked up from germline, CDR1 is MNHNS and CDR2 is SASEGT. The CDR3 region is CASSEGGGVGYGYTF. The DNA for the CDR3 is TGTGCCAGCAGTGAAGGAGGGGGGGTGGGCTATGGCTACACCTTC.

The rearrangement uses TRBV7-9 and TRBJ1-2; D may be TRBD1 (6 bases). The CDR3 length is 15 residues. Deletions cut 2 bases from V and 3 bases from J, with 13 bases between. Looked up from germline, CDR1 is SEHNR and CDR2 is FQNEAQ (reference sequence). The CDR3 nucleotides read TGTGCCAGCAGCTTATCAGTAGGGGGTTACTATGGCTACACCTTC. Its protein is CASSLSVGGYYGYTF.

The rearrangement links TRBV28 to TRBJ2-2; 8 bases match TRBD2. The germline V gene encodes CDR1 MDHEN and CDR2 SYDVKM. V lost 6 bases, J lost 4 bases, and 10 bases stayed unmatched. The CDR3 is made up of 16 amino acids. DNA for the CDR3: TGTGCCAGCAGCCCGGGACTAGATTTCATCACCGGGGAGCTGTTTTTT. Residues: CASSPGLDFITGELFF.

This clone was picked up a small number of times. The chain couples TRBV4-1 to TRBJ1-5, with D unresolved. The CDR3 is 14 amino acids. V shed 2 bases and J shed 4 bases, with 9 bases lying between them. Germline values: CDR1 MGHRA, CDR2 YSYEKL. DNA for the CDR3: TGCGCCAGCAGCCAATACAGCGGGAATCAGCCCCAGCATTTT. Amino acids: CASSQYSGNQPQHF.

This clone has just a few counts. This chain uses TRBV19 with TRBJ2-7, with D perhaps matching TRBD1 (6 bases). The CDR3 length is 12 residues. Germline-derived CDR1 and CDR2 are LNHDA and SQIVND (reference sequence). V lost 10 bases and J lost 4, with 14 bases in between. The CDR3 region is CATATGSYEQYF. The DNA for the CDR3 is TGTGCCACAGCAACAGGGAGTTACGAGCAGTACTTC.